The rows below give T cell receptor beta chains drawn from one sample of a study of shared clonotypes between healthy human individuals. The repertoire was sequenced with immunoSEQ multiplex PCR; TCRdb's copy has only in-frame clones and lacks some. The table records millions of clones, approximately 95% of them present only once. The sample was naive CD4+ T cells from PBMCs. These receptors were obtained from a young man in good health. Some clones in this sample may be carry-over from other donors' samples. Each CDR3 is given without its conserved first and last residue.

>TRBJ2-5|TRBV7-2
ASSLVRESETQY
>TRBJ2-6|TRBV28
ASSSTWAVGANVLT
>TRBJ1-1|TRBV5-5
ASSVEGGRTEAF
>TRBJ2-2|TRBV28
ASTLRQAIGELF
>TRBJ2-7|TRBV5-1
ASSITPGVTYEQY
>TRBJ1-2|TRBV29-1
SVSGSASGYT
>TRBJ1-1|TRBV7-9
ASSFGTEAF
>TRBJ2-2|TRBV11-3
ASSLGTTNTGELF
>TRBJ1-6|TRBV6-4
ASSDYLMYSPLH
>TRBJ1-2|TRBV28
ASSLLQGRGYT
>TRBJ1-1|TRBV27
ASPSGQEDTEAF
>TRBJ2-7|TRBV27
ASKDRGNPSYEQY
>TRBJ1-4|TRBV28
ASSPGQAHNEKLF
>TRBJ2-2|TRBV11-2
ASSLEAVATGELF
>TRBJ1-3|TRBV5-1
ASSFSSNRGSGNTIY
>TRBJ1-2|TRBV5-6
ASSDSALGHNGYT
>TRBJ2-7|TRBV9
ASSVGGLLSYEQY
>TRBJ1-1|TRBV2
ASSANRDGGAF
>TRBJ2-7|TRBV28
ASSLFGTSGSFGQY
>TRBJ2-2|TRBV29-1
SAAAGGGTGELF
>TRBJ1-2|TRBV5-4
ASTRIGGGNKDGYT
>TRBJ2-1|TRBV5-6
ASSWGDGTSSYNEQF
>TRBJ2-1|TRBV4-3
ASSQTGTGGWNEQF
>TRBJ1-5|TRBV7-8
ASSWTDDQPQH
>TRBJ2-3|TRBV9
ASSPRGTISDTQY
>TRBJ2-2|TRBV28
ASSLAGRGYGELF
>TRBJ2-3|TRBV19
ASSLRATDTQY
>TRBJ2-2|TRBV14
ASSQVGGDLLNTGELF
>TRBJ2-7|TRBV2
ASRGIKRSDISYEQY
>TRBJ2-5|TRBV6-5
ASSYDRVQETQY
>TRBJ2-1|TRBV12-5
ASGGLAGGEQF
>TRBJ2-2|TRBV9
ASSFTTGTSGKPNTGELF
>TRBJ1-4|TRBV4-2
ASSGRQGRGYEKLF
>TRBJ1-4|TRBV6-6
ASSYSTGKANEKLF
>TRBJ2-1|TRBV7-2
ASSSPQGAGNYNEQF
>TRBJ1-1|TRBV6-5
ASSWGIGNTEAF
>TRBJ2-5|TRBV20-1
SARDKETQY
>TRBJ1-1|TRBV6-1
ASSIEMAMNTEAF
>TRBJ1-2|TRBV7-9
ASSPRQDYGYT
>TRBJ2-3|TRBV4-1
ASSHPPGDTQY
>TRBJ1-2|TRBV28
AIRSYGYT
>TRBJ1-2|TRBV6-5
ASSRDSWDYGYT
>TRBJ2-1|TRBV7-2
ASSTLVGNNEQF
>TRBJ2-7|TRBV5-1
ASRAVSSYEQY
>TRBJ1-1|TRBV27
ASRSPGQGSTEAF
>TRBJ2-7|TRBV28
ASNEGSEQY
>TRBJ2-7|TRBV19
ASSIDLRTRIYEQY
>TRBJ2-7|TRBV18
ASSPRTGGERYEQY
>TRBJ2-7|TRBV4-3
ASSQGTAGTIYEQY
>TRBJ2-5|TRBV5-1
ASSITAETQY
>TRBJ2-6|TRBV30
AWGTSAANVLT
>TRBJ2-1|TRBV7-8
ASSAPDRPGQF
>TRBJ2-2|TRBV5-1
ASSWDRGSGELF
>TRBJ2-7|TRBV15
ATSRGSGRAEDEQY
>-|TRBV29-1
SAVGTLEQY